These 9 T cell receptor beta chains share one sample of origin, sequenced in a study of blood T cell repertoires in COVID-19. The repertoire was sequenced with immunoSEQ multiplex PCR; TCRdb's copy has only in-frame clones and lacks some. The data contain about 35,000 clones, approximately 85% of them singletons. The specimen was peripheral blood. The origin of the receptors is a man aged 55 to 70 with active or convalescent COVID-19.

The J gene is TRBJ2-1, the V gene TRBV29-1; D possibly corresponds to TRBD2 (6 bases). This CDR3 has 16 amino acids. Deletions cut 4 bases from V and 1 base from J, with 17 bases between. CDR1 and CDR2 from the germline V gene are SQVTM and ANQGSEA. The DNA of the CDR3 is TGCAGCGTTGGGGGCCGGCGGGACGGATCCTACAATGAGCAGTTCTTC. Its translation: CSVGGRRDGSYNEQFF.

This clone was found a few times. The rearrangement links TRBV7-9 to TRBJ1-2, with D perhaps TRBD1 (5 bases). CDR1 is SEHNR, CDR2 FQNEAQ, per germline (reference sequence). The ends were cut back, 5 bases at V and 4 bases at J, with 20 bases in the middle. The CDR3 sequence is 16 residues long. The CDR3 sequence is CASSPAQGLGVYGYTF. In DNA form, the CDR3 reads TGTGCCAGCAGCCCCGCCCAAGGGTTAGGGGTCTATGGCTACACCTTC.

This clone has only a few counts. The chain recombines TRBV4-3 with TRBJ2-1, with D hard to call. V was pared by 1 base and J by 0 bases, with 10 bases between. From germline, CDR1 is LGHNA and CDR2 YSLEER. CDR3 size: 16 residues. The CDR3 here is CASSQGYRSSYNEQFF. DNA for the CDR3: TGCGCCAGCAGCCAAGGATATCGGAGCTCCTACAATGAGCAGTTCTTC.

This chain links TRBV5-1 with TRBJ1-6; no definite D call. V lost 2 bases to trimming and J lost 8 bases, with 11 bases between them. Germline V gives CDR1 SGHRS, CDR2 YFSETQ. CDR3 length: 14 amino acids. The CDR3 DNA is TGCGCCAGCAGCTTTACGGCAGACTATTCACCCCTCCACTTT. This gives the protein CASSFTADYSPLHF.

CDR3 DNA sequence: TGCAGCTCCGGGGGGAGGACTAGCACAGATACGCAGTATTTT. Translation: CSSGGRTSTDTQYF. The rearrangement joins TRBV29-1 to TRBJ2-3, with 7 bases matching TRBD2. Trimming removed 8 bases from V and 0 bases from J; junction bases left unmatched: 8. CDR3 size: 14 residues. Germline CDR1 is SQVTM and CDR2 is ANQGSEA.

The chain carries TRBV28 and TRBJ2-2; 10 bases fit TRBD1. V was pared by 6 bases and J by 7 bases, with 11 bases of the junction left unmatched. This CDR3 contains 16 residues. The germline V gene has CDR1 MDHEN and CDR2 SYDVKM. The CDR3 coding sequence is TGTGCCAGCAGACAGGGAAGACAGGGGGCGGTCGGGGAGCTGTTTTTT. This codes for CASRQGRQGAVGELFF.

The chain combines TRBV30 with TRBJ1-4; 10 positions agree with TRBD1. The V gene end was trimmed by 0 bases and the J gene end by 5 bases; junction bases not matched to a gene: 12. Per the germline V gene, CDR1 is GTSNPN and CDR2 is SVGIG (reference sequence). The length of the CDR3 is 18 residues. CDR3 amino acids: CAWSVRWDRGTDNEKLFF. The CDR3 DNA sequence: TGTGCCTGGAGTGTACGTTGGGACAGGGGTACCGACAATGAAAAACTGTTTTTT.

This chain joins TRBV5-1 and TRBJ2-3; 12 nucleotides line up with TRBD1. Germline V gene sequence: CDR1 SGHRS, CDR2 YFSETQ. The CDR3 is 17 residues long. V shed 0 bases, J shed 4 bases, and the junction held 6 bases outside the gene matches. DNA for the CDR3: TGCGCCAGCAGCTTGGCGGGACAGGGGGCATTCTCAGATACGCAGTATTTT. Amino acids: CASSLAGQGAFSDTQYF.

DNA for the CDR3: TGTGCCAGTAGTATGGGGACAGGGGCCAAAATGGGAGCTTTCTTT. This sequence encodes CASSMGTGAKMGAFF. The chain uses TRBV19 and TRBJ1-1, with TRBD1 matching 10 bases. The CDR3 spans 15 residues. Germline V lookup: CDR1 LNHDA, CDR2 SQIVND (reference sequence). With V trimmed by 3 bases and J by 10 bases, 11 bases remained unmatched. Based on the CDR3 plus reference TRBV19 and TRBJ1-1, the full variable domain is DGGITQSPKYLFRKEGQNVTLSCEQNLNHDAMYWYRQDPGQGLRLIYYSQIVNDFQKGDIAEGYSVSREKKESFPLTVTSAQKNPTAFYLCASSMGTGAKMGAFFGQGTRLTVV.